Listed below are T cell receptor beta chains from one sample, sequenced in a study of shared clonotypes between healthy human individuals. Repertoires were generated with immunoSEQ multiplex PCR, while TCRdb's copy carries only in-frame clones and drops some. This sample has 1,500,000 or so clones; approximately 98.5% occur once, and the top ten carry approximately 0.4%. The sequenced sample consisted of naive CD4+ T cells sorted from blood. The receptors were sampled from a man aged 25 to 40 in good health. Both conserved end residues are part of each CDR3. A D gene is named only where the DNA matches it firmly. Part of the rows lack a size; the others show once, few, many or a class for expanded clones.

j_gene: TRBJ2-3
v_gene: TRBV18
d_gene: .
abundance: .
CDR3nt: TGTGCCAGCTCACCCCTCCGCGATACGCAGTATTTT
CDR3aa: CASSPLRDTQYF

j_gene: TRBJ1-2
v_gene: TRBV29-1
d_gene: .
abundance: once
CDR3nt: TGCACCGCAACGGGACTGGGTAATGGCTACACCTTC
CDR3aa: CTATGLGNGYTF

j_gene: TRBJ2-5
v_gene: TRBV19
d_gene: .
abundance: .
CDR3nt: TGTGCCAGTAACGGAGGGGGAGTAGAGACCCAGTACTTC
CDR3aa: CASNGGGVETQYF

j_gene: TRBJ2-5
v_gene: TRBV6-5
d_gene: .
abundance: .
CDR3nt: TGTGCCAGCAGACCCCACGGGGCAGGGGAGACCCAGTACTTC
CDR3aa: CASRPHGAGETQYF

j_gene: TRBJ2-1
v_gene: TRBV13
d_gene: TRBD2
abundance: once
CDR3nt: TGTGCCAGCAGCCTCCTCGGGAGGGCCCGGTTCTTC
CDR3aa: CASSLLGRARFF

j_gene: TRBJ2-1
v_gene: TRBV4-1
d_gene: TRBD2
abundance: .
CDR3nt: TGCGCCAGCAGCCAGCCGACTAGCGGCTACAATGAGCAGTTCTTC
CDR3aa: CASSQPTSGYNEQFF

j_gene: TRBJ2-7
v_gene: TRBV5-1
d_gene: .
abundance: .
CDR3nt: TGCGCCAGCAGCTTGGATTGGACAGCAAACTACGAGCAGTACTTC
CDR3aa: CASSLDWTANYEQYF

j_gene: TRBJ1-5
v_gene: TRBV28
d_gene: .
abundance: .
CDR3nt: TGTGCCAGCAGTCAAGTCGACAGGAGGGATAATCAGCCCCAGCATTTT
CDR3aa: CASSQVDRRDNQPQHF

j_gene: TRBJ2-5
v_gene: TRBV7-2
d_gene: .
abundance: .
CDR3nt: TGTGCCAGCAGCCCCGCCGGCGGGGCGGGGGAGACCCAGTACTTC
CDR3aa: CASSPAGGAGETQYF

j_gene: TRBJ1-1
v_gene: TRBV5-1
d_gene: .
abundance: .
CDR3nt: TGCGCCAGCAGCTTGCCCTCCGGGACTTACACTGAAGCTTTCTTT
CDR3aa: CASSLPSGTYTEAFF

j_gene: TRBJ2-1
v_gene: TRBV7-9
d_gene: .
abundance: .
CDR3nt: TGTGCCAGCAGCTTATGGTACGGGATGGAGTACAATGAGCAGTTCTTC
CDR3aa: CASSLWYGMEYNEQFF

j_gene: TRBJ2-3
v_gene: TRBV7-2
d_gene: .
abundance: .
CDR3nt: TGTGCCAGCAGCCTCGACCGCGGCACAGATACGCAGTATTTT
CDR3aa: CASSLDRGTDTQYF

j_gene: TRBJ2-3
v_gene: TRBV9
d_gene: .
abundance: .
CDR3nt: TGTGCCAGCAGCGTAGAGGTGGGAGAAGACACGCAGTATTTT
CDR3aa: CASSVEVGEDTQYF

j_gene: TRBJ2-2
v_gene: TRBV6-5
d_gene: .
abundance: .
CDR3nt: TGTGCCAGCACGTTAACAGGTTTCACCGGGGAGCTGTTTTTT
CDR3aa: CASTLTGFTGELFF

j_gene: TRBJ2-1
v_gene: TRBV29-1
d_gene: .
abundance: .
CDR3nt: TGCAGCGCTTCCCGATACAATGAGCAGTTCTTC
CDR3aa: CSASRYNEQFF

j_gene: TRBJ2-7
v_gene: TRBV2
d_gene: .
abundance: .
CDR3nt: TGTGCCAGCGGCCGGGCCCACGGCGGGGAGCAGTACTTC
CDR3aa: CASGRAHGGEQYF

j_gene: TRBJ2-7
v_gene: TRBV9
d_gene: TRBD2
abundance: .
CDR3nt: TGTGCCAGCAGCGTAGAGGGACTAGCGGGAGCCGGGGACGAGCAGTACTTC
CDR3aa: CASSVEGLAGAGDEQYF

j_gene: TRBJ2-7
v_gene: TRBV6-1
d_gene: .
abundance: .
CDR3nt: TGTGCCAGCAGTCGACAGACAACCTACGAGCAGTACTTC
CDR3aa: CASSRQTTYEQYF

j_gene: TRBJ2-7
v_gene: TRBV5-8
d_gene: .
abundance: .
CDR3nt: TGTGCCAGCAGCGGAAGAACAGGGCCGATGTCCTACGAGCAGTACTTC
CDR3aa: CASSGRTGPMSYEQYF

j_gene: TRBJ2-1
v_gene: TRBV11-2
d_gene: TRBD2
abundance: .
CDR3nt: TGTGCCAGCAGCTTAAAGAAGCGGGGCGGCGGCAAGTTCTTC
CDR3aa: CASSLKKRGGGKFF

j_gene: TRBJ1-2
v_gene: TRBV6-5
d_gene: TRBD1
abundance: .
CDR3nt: TGTGCCAGCAGACCACCGGGACAGGGAAGTGGCTACACCTTC
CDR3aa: CASRPPGQGSGYTF

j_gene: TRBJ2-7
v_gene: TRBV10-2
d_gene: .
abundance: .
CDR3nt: TGCGCCAGCGCACCGAACTTCTACGAGCAGTACTTC
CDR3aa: CASAPNFYEQYF

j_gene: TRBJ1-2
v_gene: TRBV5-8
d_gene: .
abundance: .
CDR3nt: TGTGCCAGCAGCTTAGGGCTCAGGACCTATGGCTACACCTTC
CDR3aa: CASSLGLRTYGYTF

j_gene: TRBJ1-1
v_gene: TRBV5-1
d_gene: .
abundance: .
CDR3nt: TGCGCCAGCAGCTTATACAGGGTCAACACTGAAGCTTTCTTT
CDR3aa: CASSLYRVNTEAFF

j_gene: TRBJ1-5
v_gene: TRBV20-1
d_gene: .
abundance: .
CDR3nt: TGCAGTGCGGCAGGGAATCAGCCCCAGCATTTT
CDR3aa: CSAAGNQPQHF

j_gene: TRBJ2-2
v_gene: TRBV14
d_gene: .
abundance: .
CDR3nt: TGTGCCAGCAGCCAATCGAATGGTCTGAACACCGGGGAGCTGTTTTTT
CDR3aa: CASSQSNGLNTGELFF

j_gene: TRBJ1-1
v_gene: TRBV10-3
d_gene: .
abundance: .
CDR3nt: TGTGCCATCAGTGGGGCGTGGGGGCAGGGTAAAACTGAAGCTTTCTTT
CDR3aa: CAISGAWGQGKTEAFF

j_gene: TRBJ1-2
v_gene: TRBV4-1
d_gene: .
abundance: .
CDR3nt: TGCGCCAGCAGCCACACAACCAAGGGCTCTTACTATGGCTACACCTTC
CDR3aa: CASSHTTKGSYYGYTF

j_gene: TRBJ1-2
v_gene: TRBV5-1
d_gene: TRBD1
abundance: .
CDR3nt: TGCGCCAGCAGCCGGACAGGGGGTAGCTATGGCTACACCTTC
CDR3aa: CASSRTGGSYGYTF

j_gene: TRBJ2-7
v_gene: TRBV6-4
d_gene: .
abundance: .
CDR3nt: TGTGCCAGCAATTCCCCGTTGGGCGGGAACTCCTACGAGCAGTACTTC
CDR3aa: CASNSPLGGNSYEQYF

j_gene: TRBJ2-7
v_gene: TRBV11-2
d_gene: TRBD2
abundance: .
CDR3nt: TGTGCCAGCGTACAACTAGCGGGCAGCCTTAGCTCCTACGAGCAGTACTTC
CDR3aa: CASVQLAGSLSSYEQYF

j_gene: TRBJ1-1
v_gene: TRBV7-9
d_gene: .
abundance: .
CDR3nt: TGTGCCAGCAGTTTATCCACTGAAGCTTTCTTT
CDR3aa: CASSLSTEAFF

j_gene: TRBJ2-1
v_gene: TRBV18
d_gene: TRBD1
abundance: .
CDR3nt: TGTGCCAGCTCACCGACAGGGTTGGATGAGCAGTTCTTC
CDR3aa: CASSPTGLDEQFF

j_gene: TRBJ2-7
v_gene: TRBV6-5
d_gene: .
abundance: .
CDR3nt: TGTGCCAGCAGCCCCCAGTCGGGGGTACACGAGCAGTACTTC
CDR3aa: CASSPQSGVHEQYF

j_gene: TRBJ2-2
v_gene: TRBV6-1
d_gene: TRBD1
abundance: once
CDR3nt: TGTGCCAGCAGACCGGGACAGGCTTTGACCGGGGAGCTGTTTTTT
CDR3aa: CASRPGQALTGELFF

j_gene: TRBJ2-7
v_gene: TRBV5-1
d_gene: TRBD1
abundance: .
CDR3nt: TGCGCCAGCAGCTGGGGGACAGGCGTCTACGAGCAGTACTTC
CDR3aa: CASSWGTGVYEQYF

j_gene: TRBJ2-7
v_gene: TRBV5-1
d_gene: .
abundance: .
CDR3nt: TGCGCCAGCAGCTTGTCCGGGGAGAAGTACTTC
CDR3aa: CASSLSGEKYF

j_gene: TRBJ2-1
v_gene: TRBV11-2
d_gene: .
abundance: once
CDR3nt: TGTGCCAGCAGGAAATGGGGTGGGAATAGGACCTACAATGAGCAGTTCTTC
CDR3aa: CASRKWGGNRTYNEQFF

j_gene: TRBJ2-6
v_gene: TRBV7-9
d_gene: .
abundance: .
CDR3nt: TGTGCCAGCAGCTTAGCAGAAGCTGGGGCCAACGTCCTGACTTTC
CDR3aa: CASSLAEAGANVLTF

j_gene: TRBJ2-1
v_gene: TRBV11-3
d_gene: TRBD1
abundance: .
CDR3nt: TGTGCCAGCAGCTCCGGGACAGGGTTTCTCAATGAGCAGTTCTTC
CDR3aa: CASSSGTGFLNEQFF

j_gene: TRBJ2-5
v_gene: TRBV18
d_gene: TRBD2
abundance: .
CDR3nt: TGTGCCAGCTCACCGCCCTCTAGCGGGAGGGAGACCCAGTACTTC
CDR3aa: CASSPPSSGRETQYF

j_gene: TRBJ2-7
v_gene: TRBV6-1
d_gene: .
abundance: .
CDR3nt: TGTGCCAGCAGTCCCCAGACGGTTGAGCAGTACTTC
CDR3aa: CASSPQTVEQYF

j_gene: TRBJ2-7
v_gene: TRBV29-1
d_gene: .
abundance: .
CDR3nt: TGCAGCGTTGAAACCCGCTTCAGAGGGGACTACGAGCAGTACTTC
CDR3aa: CSVETRFRGDYEQYF

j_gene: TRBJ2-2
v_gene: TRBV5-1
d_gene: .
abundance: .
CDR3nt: TGCGCCAGCAGCTTGAACGGCCTCACCGGGGAGCTGTTTTTT
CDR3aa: CASSLNGLTGELFF

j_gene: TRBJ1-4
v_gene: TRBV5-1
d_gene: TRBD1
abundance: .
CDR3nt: TGCGCCAGCAGCGGACAGGGTCCGCATGAAAAACTGTTTTTT
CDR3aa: CASSGQGPHEKLFF

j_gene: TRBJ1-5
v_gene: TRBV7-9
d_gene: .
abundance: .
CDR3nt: TGTGCCAGCAGCTTTGGCAATCAGCCCCAGCATTTT
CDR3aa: CASSFGNQPQHF

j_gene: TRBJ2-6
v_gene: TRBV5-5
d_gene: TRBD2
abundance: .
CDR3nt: TGTGCCAGCAGCTCCGGACTAGTGAGTGGGGCCAACGTCCTGACTTTC
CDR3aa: CASSSGLVSGANVLTF

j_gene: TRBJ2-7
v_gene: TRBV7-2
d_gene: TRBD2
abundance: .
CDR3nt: TGTGCCAGCAGCCGAAGTACCGGGACTAGCGGCCAGGTGTACGAGCAGTACTTC
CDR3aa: CASSRSTGTSGQVYEQYF

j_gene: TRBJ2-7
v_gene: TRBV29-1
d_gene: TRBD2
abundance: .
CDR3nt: TGCAGCGTTCGCTCACTAGCGGGAGCATCCGAGCAGTACTTC
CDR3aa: CSVRSLAGASEQYF

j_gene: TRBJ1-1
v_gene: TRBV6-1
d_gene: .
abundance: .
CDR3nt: TGTGCCAGCGTCAATCACCCAGGCACTGAAGCTTTCTTT
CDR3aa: CASVNHPGTEAFF

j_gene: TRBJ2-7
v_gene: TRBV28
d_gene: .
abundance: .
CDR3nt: TGTGCCAGCAGTTTATCTTTGGGCAGAAGCTTGGGCTACGAGCAGTACTTC
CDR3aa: CASSLSLGRSLGYEQYF

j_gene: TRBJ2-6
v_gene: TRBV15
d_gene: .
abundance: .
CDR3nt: TGTGCCACCAGGGGGCAGGGCGCTTTTGGGGCCAACGTCCTGACTTTC
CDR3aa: CATRGQGAFGANVLTF

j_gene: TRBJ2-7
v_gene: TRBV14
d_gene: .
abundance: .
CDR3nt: TGTGCCAGCAGCCAAGGTCGCGGGGCGAGAAACTACGAGCAGTATTTC
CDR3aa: CASSQGRGARNYEQYF

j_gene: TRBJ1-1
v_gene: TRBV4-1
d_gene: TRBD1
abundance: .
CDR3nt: TGCGCCAGCAGCCAAGATCAGAACAGGGGGGCTGAAGCTTTCTTT
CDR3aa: CASSQDQNRGAEAFF

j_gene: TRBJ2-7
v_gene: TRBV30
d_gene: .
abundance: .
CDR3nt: TGTGCCTGGACGGACCGACTGAGCTCCTACGAGCAGTACTTC
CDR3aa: CAWTDRLSSYEQYF

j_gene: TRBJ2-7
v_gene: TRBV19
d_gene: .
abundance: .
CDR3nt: TGTGCCTCGCGGGACAGACACAGTTCTACCTACGAGCAGTACTTC
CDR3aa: CASRDRHSSTYEQYF

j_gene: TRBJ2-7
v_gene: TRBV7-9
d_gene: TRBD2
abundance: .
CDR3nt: TGTGCCAGCAGCCACGGACTAGCGTCTTACGAGCAGTACTTC
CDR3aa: CASSHGLASYEQYF

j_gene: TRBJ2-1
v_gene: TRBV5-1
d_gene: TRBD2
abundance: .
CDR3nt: TGCGCCAGCAGCTCTTTAGCGGGCGGGACCTACAATGAGCAGTTCTTC
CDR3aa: CASSSLAGGTYNEQFF

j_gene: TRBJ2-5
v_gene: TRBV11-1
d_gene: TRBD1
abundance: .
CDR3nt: TGTGCCAGCAGCTTACCAGACAGGGGTGGAGAGACCCAGTACTTC
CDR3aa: CASSLPDRGGETQYF

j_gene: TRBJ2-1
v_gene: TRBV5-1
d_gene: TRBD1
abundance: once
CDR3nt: TGCGCCAGCAGCTTGGCAAGGACAGGGCCTTACAATGAGCAGTTCTTC
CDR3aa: CASSLARTGPYNEQFF